This T cell receptor (beta chain) was found in a study of human T cells and chemical hapten exposure (dated by TCRdb to the early 2020s). Regarding the study in general: For sensitization, 2% DPC in acetone was applied to a 2 cm by 2 cm area of upper inner arm skin. Throughout the study period of roughly 24 weeks, patients also received therapeutic DPC doses to the scalp every week. Patch tests used Finn chambers with 0.01% DPC on the upper back, scored after 6 days by International Contact Dermatitis Research Group standards. The patient cohort, mostly female, included alopecia areata with under or over 50% scalp involvement, alopecia totalis and alopecia universalis. Libraries were pooled for sequencing, and variation in per-sample TCR yields was attributed mainly to small differences in library volumes within the pool. This study followed changes in the peripheral blood TCR repertoire in vivo during primary and secondary sensitization of alopecia patients to the hapten diphenylcyclopropenone (DPC). Blood was sampled from patients pre-sensitization (week 0) and at 2, 6 and about 24 weeks after DPC sensitization. Blood for TCR sequencing was provided by twenty-nine alopecia patients at one to four time points (pre-sensitization, 2, 6 and 24 weeks). Study-wide findings and limitations: Because every patient had alopecia, a presumed autoimmune disease, the patients' immune response might differ from that of healthy individuals. No change with DPC sensitization was found in the number of TCRs above 1 in 1000 frequency, and no evidence of global repertoire structure alterations was found. Repeated subsampling changed both the strength of the expansion versus patch-test correlation and the threshold at which that correlation became significant. Patch test score was positively correlated with the number of PT1 expanded TCRs, with significance at thresholds 8, 16 and 32 but not at 4. Significantly more large CDR3 similarity clusters were formed by expanded TCRs than by pre-sensitization or healthy control sets, consistent with antigen-driven responses.

The library was built by means of RACE. The listed sequencing device is NextSeq 500. During library preparation, unique molecular identifiers were attached to individual cDNA molecules so that TCRs could be counted in a quantitative, reproducible way. From each blood RNA sample, both TCR alpha and TCR beta chains were sequenced. The published analysis was carried out like this. Samples had a median of roughly 91,000 TCRs, with a range from roughly 23,224 to 700,000. The Decombinator software suite was used to annotate the V, J and CDR3 of the TCR reads. To make PS versus PT1 abundance plots, every sample was subsampled to the same number of TCRs (28,000). Expanded TCRs were defined as absent before sensitization and observed at least eight times at the 2-week time point. TCRdb's own reprocessing of the public reads used fastp at Q25 and MiXCR and kept productive beta chains. Rows with a matching CDR3 protein are joined into one entry that keeps the most common DNA and genes. The authors' filters were not applied to this entry. The sample records more than 95,000 distinct CDR3 sequences, around 35% of which are singletons. The ten top clones hold less than 3% of the sample.

This specimen's time point label, interpreted: patch test 3, about 24 weeks after DPC sensitization. What the treatment or condition label conveys for this sample: therapeutic diphenylcyclopropenone sensitization with weekly scalp DPC. At every patch-test visit, the blood draw took place before the patch test was put on. Eligible patients were aged 18 to 70, diagnosed with alopecia, deemed suitable for DPC therapy, and excluded if pregnant. Total RNA was extracted from unfractionated whole blood that had been collected in Tempus Blood RNA tubes. As encoded in the germline V gene (reference sequence), CDR1 is SEHNR while CDR2 is FQNEAQ. From V the trimming removes 5 bases and from J it removes 5 bases, while the gene matches leave 16 bases of the junction unaccounted for. The CDR3 has 17 amino acids, counting the end cysteine and phenylalanine. Here the CDR3 DNA is all that survives: 51 bases in frame from base 1.

With respect to this clonotype: The antigen this receptor binds is unknown. No base quality information exists; no much larger clone differs at one position.

Source: whole blood, taken in connection with sensitization to the hapten diphenylcyclopropenone (DPC). The sequence was obtained from a middle-aged man with alopecia areata. Some clones in this sample may be carry-over from other donors' samples. This sequence uses TRBV7-9 and TRBJ1-2; 8 junctional bases match TRBD1. CDR3 loop: CASSDEFWTGRFYGYTF. The sequenced DNA is TGTGCCAGCAGCGACGAATTTTGGACAGGGCGTTTTTATGGCTACACCTTC.